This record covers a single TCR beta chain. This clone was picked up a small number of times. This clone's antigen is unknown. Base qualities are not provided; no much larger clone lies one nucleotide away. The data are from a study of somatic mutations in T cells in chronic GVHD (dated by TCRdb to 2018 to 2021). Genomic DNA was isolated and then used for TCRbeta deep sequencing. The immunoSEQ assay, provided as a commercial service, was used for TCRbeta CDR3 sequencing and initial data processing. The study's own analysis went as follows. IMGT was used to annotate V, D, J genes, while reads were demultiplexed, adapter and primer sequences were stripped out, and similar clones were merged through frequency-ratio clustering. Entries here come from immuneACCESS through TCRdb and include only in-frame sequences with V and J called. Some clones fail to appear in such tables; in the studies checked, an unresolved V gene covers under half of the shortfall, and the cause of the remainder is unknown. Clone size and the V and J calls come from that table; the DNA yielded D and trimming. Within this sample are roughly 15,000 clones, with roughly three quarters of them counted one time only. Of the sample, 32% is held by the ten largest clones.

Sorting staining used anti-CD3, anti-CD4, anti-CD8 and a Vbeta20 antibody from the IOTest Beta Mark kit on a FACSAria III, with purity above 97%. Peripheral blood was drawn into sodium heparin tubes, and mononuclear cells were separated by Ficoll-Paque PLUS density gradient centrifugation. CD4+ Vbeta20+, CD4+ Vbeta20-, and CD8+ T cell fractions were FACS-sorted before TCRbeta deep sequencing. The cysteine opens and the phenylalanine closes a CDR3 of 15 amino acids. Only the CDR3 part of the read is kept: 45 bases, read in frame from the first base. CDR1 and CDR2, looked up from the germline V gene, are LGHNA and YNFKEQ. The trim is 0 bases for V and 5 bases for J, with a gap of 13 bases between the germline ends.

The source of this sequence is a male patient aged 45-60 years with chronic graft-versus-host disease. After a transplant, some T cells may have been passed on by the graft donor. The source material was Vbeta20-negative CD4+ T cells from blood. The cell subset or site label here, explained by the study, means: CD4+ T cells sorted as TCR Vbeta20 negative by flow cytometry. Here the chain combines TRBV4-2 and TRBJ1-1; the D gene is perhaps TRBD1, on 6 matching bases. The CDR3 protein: CASSQDRQDATEAFF. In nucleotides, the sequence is TGTGCCAGCAGCCAAGACCGACAGGATGCGACTGAAGCTTTCTTT.